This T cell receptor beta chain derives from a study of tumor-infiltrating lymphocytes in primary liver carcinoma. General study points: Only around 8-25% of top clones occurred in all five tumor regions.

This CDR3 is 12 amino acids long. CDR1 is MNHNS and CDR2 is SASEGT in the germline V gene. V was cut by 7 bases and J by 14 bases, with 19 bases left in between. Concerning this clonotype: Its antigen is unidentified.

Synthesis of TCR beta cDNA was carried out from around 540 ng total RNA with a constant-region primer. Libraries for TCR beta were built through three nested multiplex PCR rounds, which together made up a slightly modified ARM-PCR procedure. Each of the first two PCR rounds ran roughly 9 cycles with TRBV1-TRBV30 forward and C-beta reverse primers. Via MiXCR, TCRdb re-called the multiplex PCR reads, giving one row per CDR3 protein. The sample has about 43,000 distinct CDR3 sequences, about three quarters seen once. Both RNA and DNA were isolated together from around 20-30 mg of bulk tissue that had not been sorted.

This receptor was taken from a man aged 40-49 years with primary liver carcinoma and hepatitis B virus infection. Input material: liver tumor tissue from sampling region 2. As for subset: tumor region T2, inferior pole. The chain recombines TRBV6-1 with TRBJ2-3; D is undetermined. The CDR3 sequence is CASKPSADMRYF. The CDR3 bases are TGTGCCAGCAAGCCCAGCGCAGATATGCGGTATTTT.